Listed here are 20 T cell receptor beta chains from one sample, sequenced in a study of shared clonotypes between healthy human individuals. TCRdb's copy holds only in-frame clones and misses some; the assay was immunoSEQ multiplex PCR. The profile covers 2 million to 2.5 million clones, with roughly 95% appearing a single time and 1.1% taken by the ten largest. Terminally differentiated effector memory CD45RA+ cells were left out of the naive CD8 fraction, which was CD45RO-negative and positively selected for CCR7. Input material: naive CD8+ T cells sorted from blood. Receptor source: a man younger than 35 in good health.

The chain employs TRBV6-1 and TRBJ2-7, with no clear D. Germline V gene lookup returns CDR1 MNHNS and CDR2 SASEGT. The CDR3 covers 15 residues. The V and J ends lost 1 base and 2 bases respectively, with 12 bases between them. The CDR3: CASSEVIVVPYEQYF. CDR3 coding DNA: TGTGCCAGCAGTGAAGTAATCGTAGTCCCCTACGAGCAGTACTTC.

Of note for this clone: Other DNA sequences in the same sample also yield this CDR3. The V and J genes are TRBV9 and TRBJ2-7; D call uncertain. The CDR3 runs 14 residues. Looked up from germline, CDR1 is SGDLS and CDR2 is YYNGEE. Trimming left V 0 bases short and J 0 bases short, with 7 bases between. CDR3 bases: TGTGCCAGCAGCGTAGGACCTACCTCCTACGAGCAGTACTTC. This sequence encodes CASSVGPTSYEQYF.

J is TRBJ2-7 and V is TRBV4-1; the match to TRBD1 covers 7 bases. The germline V gene encodes CDR1 MGHRA and CDR2 YSYEKL. The CDR3 contains 14 residues. After removal of 4 bases from V and 3 bases from J, the junction contained 6 bases not matched to a gene. The CDR3 spells CASSRTRQGYEQYF. CDR3 DNA sequence: TGCGCCAGCAGCCGGACTCGACAGGGCTACGAGCAGTACTTC.

The chain carries TRBV11-2 and TRBJ1-5; D is unclear. Looked up from germline, CDR1 is SGHAT and CDR2 is FQNNGV. The ends were cut back, 0 bases at V and 6 bases at J, with 6 bases in the middle. This CDR3 has 13 amino acids. The CDR3 region is CASSLDGSQPQHF. As DNA, the CDR3 is TGTGCCAGCAGCTTAGACGGGTCTCAGCCCCAGCATTTT. Variable domain in full (rest from reference TRBV11-2 and TRBJ1-5): EAGVAQSPRYKIIEKRQSVAFWCNPISGHATLYWYQQILGQGPKLLIQFQNNGVVDDSQLPKDRFSAERLKGVDSTLKIQPAKLEDSAVYLCASSLDGSQPQHFGDGTRLSIL.

V is TRBV7-8 and J is TRBJ2-1, with 10 bases lining up with TRBD2. Germline lookup yields CDR1 SGHVS and CDR2 FQNEAQ. Trimming took 4 bases from V and 1 from J; bases not matched to a gene: 4. The CDR3 extends over 16 amino acids. CDR3 bases: TGTGCCAGCAGCTACCTAGCGGGGGTATCCTACAATGAGCAGTTCTTC. It is translated as CASSYLAGVSYNEQFF.

The V call is TRBV27, the J call TRBJ2-5, with D possibly matching TRBD2 (6 bases). Germline CDR1 MNHEY, CDR2 SMNVEV (reference sequence). The V gene lost 8 bases and the J gene lost 1 base, with 14 bases spanning the gap. The CDR3 length is 14 residues. This CDR3 reads CASLPGTSQETQYF. The CDR3 nucleotides are TGTGCCAGCCTGCCCGGGACTTCCCAAGAGACCCAGTACTTC.

The chain joins TRBV6-1 to TRBJ1-5, with D tentatively TRBD1 (5 bases). This CDR3 contains 15 residues. The V and J ends lost 5 bases and 2 bases respectively, with 13 bases between them. Germline values: CDR1 MNHNS, CDR2 SASEGT. CDR3 residues: CASSSGLTGNQPQHF. Here the CDR3 DNA reads TGTGCCAGCAGTTCGGGGTTGACAGGCAATCAGCCCCAGCATTTT.

The chain couples TRBV7-2 to TRBJ2-7, with no clear D. Germline loops: CDR1 SGHTA, CDR2 FQGNSA. The ends were cut back, 5 bases at V and 3 bases at J, with 8 bases in the middle. CDR3 length equals 12 residues. The CDR3 DNA reads as TGTGCCAGCAGCCCGGATTACTACGAGCAGTACTTC. It codes for CASSPDYYEQYF.

The chain is built from TRBV7-9 and TRBJ2-2, with D maybe TRBD2 (6 bases). This CDR3 region has 16 residues. The V and J ends lost 5 bases and 2 bases respectively, with 15 bases between them. The V gene's germline CDR1 is SEHNR and CDR2 FQNEAQ (reference sequence). The CDR3 nucleotides read TGTGCCAGCAGCCCAAGGGGAGCGGGTAACACCGGGGAGCTGTTTTTT. Its protein is CASSPRGAGNTGELFF.

J is TRBJ1-1 and V is TRBV6-1; weak D call: TRBD1 (6 bases). Germline-derived CDR1 and CDR2 are MNHNS and SASEGT. V gave up 5 bases and J gave up 10 bases, with 20 bases separating them. The CDR3 sequence is 14 residues long. The CDR3 DNA follows: TGTGCCAGCAGTTATCGAGGTGGAGGGGGGGGAGCTTTCTTT. Translated: CASSYRGGGGGAFF.

This chain links TRBV6-1 with TRBJ2-7; TRBD1 is a possible D gene (6 bases). The V and J ends lost 7 bases and 2 bases respectively, with 15 bases between them. The CDR3 is 14 residues long. Germline V gives CDR1 MNHNS, CDR2 SASEGT. CDR3 bases: TGTGCCAGCACCGGGACACTGGATGCCTACGAGCAGTACTTC. Translating gives CASTGTLDAYEQYF.

The CDR3: CASSVDRGGTNEKLFF. CDR3 in DNA: TGTGCCAGCAGCGTTGACAGGGGCGGGACTAATGAAAAACTGTTTTTT. This rearrangement joins TRBV5-4 to TRBJ1-4; 8 nucleotides line up with TRBD1. V shed 4 bases and J 2 bases; nucleotides not matched to a gene: 7. The CDR3 sequence is 16 residues long. Germline loops: CDR1 SGHNT, CDR2 YYREEE (reference sequence).

A few counts support this clone. Additional DNA sequences in this sample encode the identical CDR3. The CDR3 region is CASSLTGEYGYTF. In DNA form, the CDR3 reads TGTGCCAGCAGCTTAACAGGGGAATATGGCTACACCTTC. The chain combines TRBV11-2 with TRBJ1-2; TRBD1 matches 7 bases. The V gene end was trimmed by 2 bases and the J gene end by 5 bases; junction bases not matched to a gene: 2. CDR1 and CDR2 (germline): SGHAT, FQNNGV. The CDR3 has 13 amino acids.

The count of this clone is one. The V call is TRBV9, the J call TRBJ2-1; TRBD2 agrees at 14 bases. The CDR3 sequence is 15 residues long. V was clipped by 3 bases and J by 7 bases; unmatched bases: 3. Germline V gene sequence: CDR1 SGDLS, CDR2 YYNGEE. Written as DNA, the CDR3 is TGTGCCAGCAGCGCCCGACTAGCGGGAGGGAATGAGCAGTTCTTC. Translation gives CASSARLAGGNEQFF.

This chain joins TRBV25-1 and TRBJ1-3; no clear D. Germline values: CDR1 MGHDK, CDR2 SYGVNS. V dropped 8 bases and J dropped 4 bases, with 9 bases sitting between them. CDR3 length: 12 residues. CDR3 protein: CASAPGGNTIYF. In nucleotides, the CDR3 is TGTGCCAGCGCCCCGGGGGGAAACACCATATATTTT.

The chain carries TRBV4-3 and TRBJ2-2; a weak D match, TRBD2 (5 bases). V lost 3 bases to trimming and J lost 7 bases, with 18 bases between them. There are 16 residues in the CDR3. Germline CDR1 LGHNA, CDR2 YSLEER. CDR3 loop: CASSHAGGETVGELFF. CDR3 nucleotide sequence: TGCGCCAGCAGCCACGCAGGAGGCGAAACTGTCGGGGAGCTGTTTTTT.

This chain uses TRBV29-1 with TRBJ1-4; D call uncertain. CDR1 is SQVTM, CDR2 ANQGSEA, per germline. The CDR3 is made up of 12 amino acids. Trimming took 0 bases from V and 12 from J, leaving 11 bases between them. The CDR3 DNA reads as TGCAGCGTTGAAGATCCCGCCTGGGAACTGTTTTTT. Its translation: CSVEDPAWELFF.

The chain combines TRBV19 with TRBJ1-1, with D unresolved. Germline V gene data show CDR1 as LNHDA and CDR2 as SQIVND (reference sequence). The length of the CDR3 is 13 residues. The V end lost 7 bases, the J end lost 1 base, and 10 bases lay between the germline ends. The DNA of the CDR3 is TGTGCCAGTACGTTCACGACGAACACTGAAGCTTTCTTT. This codes for CASTFTTNTEAFF.

A single count supports this clone. V usage is TRBV6-1 and J usage is TRBJ1-6; D is unresolved. V was pared by 2 bases and J by 0 bases, with 8 bases between. The CDR3 consists of 16 residues. Germline V lookup: CDR1 MNHNS, CDR2 SASEGT. CDR3 region: CASSEPRSSYNSPLHF. The CDR3 nucleotides are TGTGCCAGCAGTGAACCACGAAGCTCCTATAATTCACCCCTCCACTTT.

This chain links TRBV13 with TRBJ2-3, with D maybe TRBD2 (6 bases). CDR1 PRHDT and CDR2 FYEKMQ come from the germline V gene (reference sequence). This CDR3 has 14 residues. V dropped 2 bases and J dropped 5 bases, with 11 bases sitting between them. CDR3 in amino acids: CASSLPGVEDTQYF. The CDR3, as DNA: TGTGCCAGCAGCTTACCGGGAGTTGAAGATACGCAGTATTTT.